This entry concerns a single T cell receptor (beta chain). This record belongs to a study of T cell changes during pregnancy in multiple sclerosis. Some clones are missing from TCRdb's copy, which holds only in-frame ones; the method was immunoSEQ multiplex PCR. The sample gives 55,000 to 75,000 clones, roughly nine tenths of which show up once; roughly 1.6% is in the top ten. CDR1 and CDR2 from the germline V gene are GTSNPN and SVGIG (reference sequence). The CDR3 has 10 amino acids. The V end lost 1 base, the J end lost 12 bases, and 7 bases lay between the germline ends. The sample consisted of peripheral blood, taken after pregnancy. The chain carries TRBV30 and TRBJ2-1; D is possibly TRBD1 (6 bases). The origin of this receptor is a female donor with multiple sclerosis, enrolled in a pregnancy study. CDR3 sequence: CAWSGGGQFF. CDR3 sequence (DNA): TGTGCCTGGAGTGGAGGGGGGCAGTTCTTC. Drawing the rest from reference TRBV30 and TRBJ2-1, the complete variable domain is SQTIHQWPATLVQPVGSPLSLECTVEGTSNPNLYWYRQAAGRGLQLLFYSVGIGQISSEVPQNLSASRPQDRQFILSSKKLLLSDSGFYLCAWSGGGQFFGPGTRLTVL.